This T cell receptor beta chain was retrieved from a study of T-cell reconstitution after alpha-beta-depleted transplantation in children. The CDR3 length is 12 residues. Germline CDR1 SGHVS, CDR2 FQNEAQ. The V and J ends lost 1 base and 8 bases respectively, with 9 bases between them. The TCRbeta library was prepared with unique molecular identifiers. TCRdb reanalysed the PCR reads using MiXCR and keeps one entry per CDR3 protein. The table shows approximately 390,000 distinct CDR3 sequences, with roughly 11% occurring only once. The TCR sequence derives from a human donor who donated a stem cell graft to a child with acute myeloid leukemia. This sequence joins TRBV7-8 and TRBJ2-7; D gene uncertain. The sequenced sample was PBMCs from the stem cell graft donor, obtained from the stem cell graft. The CDR3 coding sequence is TGTGCCAGCAGCTTAGGAAGCGACCAGCAGTACTTC. As protein: CASSLGSDQQYF.